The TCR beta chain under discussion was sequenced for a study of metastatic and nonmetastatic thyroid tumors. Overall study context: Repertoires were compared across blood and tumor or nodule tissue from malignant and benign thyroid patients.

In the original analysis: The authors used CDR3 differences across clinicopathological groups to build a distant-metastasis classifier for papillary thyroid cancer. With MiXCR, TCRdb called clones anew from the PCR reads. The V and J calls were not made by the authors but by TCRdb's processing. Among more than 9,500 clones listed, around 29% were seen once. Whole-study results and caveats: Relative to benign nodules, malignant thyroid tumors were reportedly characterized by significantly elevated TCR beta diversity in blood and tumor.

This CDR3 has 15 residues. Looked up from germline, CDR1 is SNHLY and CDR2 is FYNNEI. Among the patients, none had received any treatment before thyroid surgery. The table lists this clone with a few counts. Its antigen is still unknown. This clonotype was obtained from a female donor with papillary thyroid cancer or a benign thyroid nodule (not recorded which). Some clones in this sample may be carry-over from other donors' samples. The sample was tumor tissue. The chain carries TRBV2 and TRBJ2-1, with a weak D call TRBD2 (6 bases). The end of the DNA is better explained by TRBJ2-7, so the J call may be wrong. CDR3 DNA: TGTGCCAGCAGTGAGAATCCTATCGGGAGAGGTGAGCAGTACTTC. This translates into CASSENPIGRGEQYF.